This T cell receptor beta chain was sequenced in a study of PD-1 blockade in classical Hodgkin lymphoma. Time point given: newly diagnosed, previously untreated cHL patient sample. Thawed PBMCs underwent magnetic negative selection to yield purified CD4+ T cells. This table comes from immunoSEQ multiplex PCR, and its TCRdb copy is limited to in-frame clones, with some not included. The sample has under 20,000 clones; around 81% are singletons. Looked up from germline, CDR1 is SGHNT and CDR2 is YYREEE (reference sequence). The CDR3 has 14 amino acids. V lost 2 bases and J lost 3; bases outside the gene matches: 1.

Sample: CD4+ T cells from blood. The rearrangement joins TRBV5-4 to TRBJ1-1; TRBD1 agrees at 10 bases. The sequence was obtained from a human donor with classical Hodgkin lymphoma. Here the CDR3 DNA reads TGTGCCAGCAGCTTCGGACAGGGGGACACTGAAGCTTTCTTT. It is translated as CASSFGQGDTEAFF.